This is a list of T cell receptor beta chains from one sample in a study of cytomegalovirus exposure and HLA in healthy donors. Measured with immunoSEQ multiplex PCR; TCRdb has only the in-frame clones, and not every one. Among roughly 100,000 clones listed, under 80% were seen once. What was sequenced was PBMCs. The receptors originated from a woman under 30 in good health and CMV-seropositive. Each CDR3 is given without its conserved first and last residue.

v_call: TRBV5-5
cdr3_aa: ASSFRGLAGTDTQY

v_call: TRBV5-4
cdr3_aa: ASSFDRGNEKLF

v_call: TRBV25-1
cdr3_aa: ASSEAWQGSRDTQY

v_call: TRBV6-5
cdr3_aa: ASSYSGEGTGELF

v_call: TRBV7-9
cdr3_aa: ASSYQGFDQPQH

v_call: TRBV6-1
cdr3_aa: ASSETGWGYGYT

v_call: TRBV29-1
cdr3_aa: SVAHLTEEGQY

v_call: TRBV6-6
cdr3_aa: ASRGSNTGELF

v_call: TRBV25-1
cdr3_aa: ANGTGVNTEAF

v_call: TRBV27
cdr3_aa: ASSFADRAGYT

v_call: TRBV2
cdr3_aa: ASSAGQGSSPLH

v_call: TRBV2
cdr3_aa: ASRDSRGRWTEAF

v_call: TRBV15
cdr3_aa: ATSRGTSGYEQY

v_call: TRBV6-5
cdr3_aa: ATETSGSRNEQF

v_call: TRBV29-1
cdr3_aa: SVASSDYEQY

v_call: TRBV7-2
cdr3_aa: ASSMTSTLLEQY

v_call: TRBV4-3
cdr3_aa: ASSQGDSSYGYT

v_call: TRBV5-6
cdr3_aa: ASSPVVRTYNEQF

v_call: TRBV6-4
cdr3_aa: ASSYSAGGNTEAF

v_call: TRBV28
cdr3_aa: ASSLGTPRGGYGYT

v_call: TRBV7-8
cdr3_aa: ASSALSGESTDTQY

v_call: TRBV4-3
cdr3_aa: ASSQGGSRDEKLF

v_call: TRBV2
cdr3_aa: ASSSQEYNEQF

v_call: TRBV15
cdr3_aa: ATSRGTDRVEQY

v_call: TRBV2
cdr3_aa: ASRARGETGELF

v_call: TRBV5-1
cdr3_aa: ASSYSRQGVEGYT